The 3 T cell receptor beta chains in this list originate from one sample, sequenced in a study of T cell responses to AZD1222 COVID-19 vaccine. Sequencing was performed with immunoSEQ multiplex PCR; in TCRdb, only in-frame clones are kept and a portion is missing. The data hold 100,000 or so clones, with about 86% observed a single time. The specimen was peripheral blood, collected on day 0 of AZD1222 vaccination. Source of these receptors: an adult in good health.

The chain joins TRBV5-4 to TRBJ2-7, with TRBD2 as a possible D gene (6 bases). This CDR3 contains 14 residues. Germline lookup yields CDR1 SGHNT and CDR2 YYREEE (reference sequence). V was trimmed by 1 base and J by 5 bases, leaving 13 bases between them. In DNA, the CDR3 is TGTGCCAGCAGCTTGTACGGGAGAGTCAACGAGCAGTACTTC. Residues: CASSLYGRVNEQYF. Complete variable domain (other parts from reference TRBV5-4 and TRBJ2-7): ETGVTQSPTHLIKTRGQQVTLRCSSQSGHNTVSWYQQALGQGPQFIFQYYREEENGRGNFPPRFSGLQFPNYSSELNVNALELDDSALYLCASSLYGRVNEQYFGPGTRLTVT.

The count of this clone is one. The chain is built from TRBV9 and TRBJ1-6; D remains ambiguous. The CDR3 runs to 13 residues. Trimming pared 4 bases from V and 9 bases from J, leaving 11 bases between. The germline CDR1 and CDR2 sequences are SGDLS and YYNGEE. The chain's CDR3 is CASSPVLGSPLHF. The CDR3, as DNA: TGTGCCAGCAGCCCGGTTCTGGGTTCACCCCTCCACTTT.

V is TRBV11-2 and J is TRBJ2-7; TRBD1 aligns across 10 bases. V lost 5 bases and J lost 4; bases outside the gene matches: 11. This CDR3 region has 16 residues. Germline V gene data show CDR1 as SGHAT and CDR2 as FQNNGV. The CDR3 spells CASSVGWDRGAYEQYF. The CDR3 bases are TGTGCCAGCAGCGTAGGGTGGGACAGGGGAGCTTACGAGCAGTACTTC.